What follows describes a single T cell receptor (beta chain). Other DNA sequences of this sample code for an identical CDR3. Sequenced by immunoSEQ multiplex PCR; TCRdb stores in-frame clones only, minus some. The sample has about 220,000 clones, 70% to 90% seen once. The source of the sample is a study of blood T cell repertoires in COVID-19. Study-level background: COVID-19 samples, acute and convalescent, were from the United States, Italy and Spain. In each case, the material was cDNA or gDNA derived from T cells, B-cell-depleted T cells, or PBMCs.

CDR1 is MNHEY and CDR2 is SVGEGT in the germline V gene. The CDR3 contains 14 residues. V lost 0 bases and J 2 bases, leaving 8 bases between the germline ends. The gene calls are TRBV6-2 or TRBV6-3 and TRBJ2-7, with D tentatively TRBD2 (5 bases). Material: PBMCs or T cells enriched from blood (not recorded which). The source of this sequence is a woman aged 45-60 years with acute COVID-19. CDR3 residues: CASSYSSGPYEQYF. The CDR3 nucleotides read TGTGCCAGCAGTTACTCAAGCGGCCCCTACGAGCAGTACTTC.